The clone carrying this TCR beta chain was counted a single time. The antigen remains unidentified. This entry is derived from a study of cytomegalovirus exposure and HLA in healthy donors. About the research overall: Earlier work reported approximately 110 million unique TCR beta sequences from 150 million to 200 million T cells.

Study-level points and caveats: A later examination showed that TCR association rates differed by HLA locus, with DRB1 most and HLA-C fewest.

This cohort consisted of healthy bone marrow donors. Nominally healthy donors were sampled, though unrecorded immune exposures were likely. The study ran its PCR with 60 Vbeta and 13 Jbeta primers. Repertoires were generated with immunoSEQ multiplex PCR, while TCRdb's copy carries only in-frame clones and drops some. The repertoire consists of 120,000 to 150,000 clones, with 77% occurring once and the leading ten covering around 1.5%. Sequencing was done on a sample of PBMCs. This sequence was found in a female donor in good health and CMV-seronegative.

This CDR3 reads CASSLWAGNYGYTF. The CDR3 DNA reads TGTGCCAGCAGTTTATGGGCGGGGAACTATGGCTACACCTTC. The chain combines TRBV27 with TRBJ1-2; no reliable D call. The CDR3 sequence is 14 residues long. Trimming shortened V by 1 base and J by 2 bases, and 8 bases separated the two germline ends. The germline V gene encodes CDR1 MNHEY and CDR2 SMNVEV (reference sequence).